At least ten counts were recorded for the clone carrying this T cell receptor beta chain. The data were taken from a study of CD8 T cells in ankylosing spondylitis. Trimming took 6 bases from V and 0 from J, leaving 24 bases between them. The CDR3 length is 18 residues. Germline V gene sequence: CDR1 DFQATT, CDR2 SNEGSKA (reference sequence). A single record per CDR3 protein comes from TCRdb applying MiXCR to the 5' RACE reads. The sample records 250,000 to 400,000 distinct CDR3 sequences, approximately 10% being singletons. Sequenced input: blood, either unsorted or a sorted T cell fraction (not recorded which). This rearrangement joins TRBV20-1 to TRBJ1-5, with D uncertain. This receptor was identified in a female donor with ankylosing spondylitis or in good health (not recorded which). As DNA, the CDR3 is TGCAGTGCGCCCAAGACGTCGGGTGGGATTTATAGCAATCAGCCCCAGCATTTT. Its protein product is CSAPKTSGGIYSNQPQHF.